The rows below give T cell receptor beta chains drawn from one sample of a study of OX40 agonist ivuxolimab in advanced cancers. Data came from immunoSEQ multiplex PCR; TCRdb stores just in-frame clones and leaves some out. The data show around 90,000 clones, with roughly nine tenths seen just once and roughly 1.1% held by the top ten. The sample consisted of CD4+ or CD8+ T cells sorted from blood, taken in a trial of the OX40 agonist ivuxolimab. These TCRs come from an adult with an advanced solid tumor such as melanoma, head and neck, liver or kidney cancer. Each CDR3 is given with its conserved first and last residue. Fields, in order: D gene, clone size, J gene, V gene, CDR3 DNA, CDR3 protein. The D gene is left open where the match is weak. Clone size is given for some rows only: seen once, a few or many times, or a class if the clone is expanded.

- - TRBJ2-5 TRBV19 TGTGCCAGTAGTATTCACCAGACCCAGTACTTC CASSIHQTQYF
- - TRBJ2-5 TRBV5-1 TGCGCCAGCAGCTTGGGACAGAAAGAGACCCAGTACTTC CASSLGQKETQYF
- - TRBJ2-5 TRBV7-9 TGTGCCAGCAGCTTAGGACCGCAGGCCCAGTACTTC CASSLGPQAQYF
TRBD2 - TRBJ2-3 TRBV2 TGTGCCAGCCTTAGACTAGCGGGAGGGAGGGATACGCAGTATTTT CASLRLAGGRDTQYF
TRBD2 - TRBJ2-7 TRBV4-2 TGTGCCAGCAGCCAGGCTGGGACTAGCGGGAGTAGTGAGCAGTACTTC CASSQAGTSGSSEQYF
- few TRBJ1-5 TRBV28 TGTGCCACCTATAGCCTTAATCAGCCCCAGCATTTT CATYSLNQPQHF
TRBD2 few TRBJ2-3 TRBV29-1 TGCAGCGTCTCCGGGACTACCCGCCCGCGTCCCACAGATACGCAGTATTTT CSVSGTTRPRPTDTQYF
- - TRBJ2-1 TRBV11-2 TGTGCCAGCAGCCTGGCCTATGAGCAGTTCTTC CASSLAYEQFF
TRBD1 - TRBJ1-2 TRBV7-2 TGTGCCAGCAGCTTGGCGACAGGGGACTATGGCTACACCTTC CASSLATGDYGYTF
- - TRBJ2-3 TRBV7-2 TGTGCCAGCAGCTTAGCGCCCCCAGGGGGGGGGACAGATACGCAGTATTTT CASSLAPPGGGTDTQYF
TRBD2 - TRBJ2-4 TRBV28 TGTGCCAGCAGTTTATTCGGGCGGGAGTCGGTGAACATTCAGTACTTC CASSLFGRESVNIQYF
- - TRBJ2-3 TRBV28 TGTGCCAGCAGTTTTACTACCACCCCAGATACGCAGTATTTT CASSFTTTPDTQYF
TRBD2 - TRBJ2-1 TRBV5-6 TGTGCCAGCAGCTTGGTTCTAGCGGTCTACAATGAGCAGTTCTTC CASSLVLAVYNEQFF
TRBD2 - TRBJ2-3 TRBV5-1 TGCGCCAGCAGACTAGCGGGAGGGAGTGGCACAGATACGCAGTATTTT CASRLAGGSGTDTQYF
- - TRBJ1-2 TRBV5-4 TGTGCCAGCAGCCAAGTCGGGCAGGGCTATGGCTACACCTTC CASSQVGQGYGYTF
TRBD1 - TRBJ1-1 TRBV29-1 TGCAGCGGATGGGACAGAGGGAACACTGAAGCTTTCTTT CSGWDRGNTEAFF
TRBD1 - TRBJ2-6 TRBV2 TGTGCCAGCAGATCCGGGACAGGGGTGTCCGGGGCCAACGTCCTGACTTTC CASRSGTGVSGANVLTF